This T cell receptor beta chain derives from a study of cytotoxic CD8 clonotypes in ibrutinib-treated CLL (dated by TCRdb to 2020 to 2022). In terms of the full investigation: The cohort was composed of ten to eleven relapsed/refractory and roughly 14 treatment-naive patients; IGHV unmutated status was identified in roughly 18 patients. Cryopreserved peripheral blood mononuclear cells were collected before treatment, at response, and at either disease progression or sustained remission. Of the roughly 81 people in the trial, around 24 had longitudinal samples available. An average of about 260,000 productive templates and approximately 91,000 productive rearrangements was obtained per sample. Every sample from remission and from progressive disease was obtained while the patients were still on ibrutinib. Responses were partial in approximately 24 patients and complete in 2; after median 68 months follow-up, some 15 stayed in remission and 12 progressed. Response samples were taken after a median of approximately 12 months on treatment, ranging from about 6 to 40 months.

A MiSeq instrument was used for deep resolution sequencing, which targeted depths ranging from 1 in 1 million up to 1 in 200,000 T cells, with coverage averaging 10x for each clonotype. The immunoSEQ hsTCRB Kit was used to generate the TCR beta libraries. In the paper's pipeline: ImmunoSEQ Data Assistant and ImmunoSEQ Analyzer were used for data analysis, and V, D and J genes were assigned according to IMGT definitions. Clonality, which ranges from 0 to 1, was calculated as one minus the normalized Shannon entropy of productive rearrangement frequencies. Public clonotype analysis was restricted to overrepresented clonotypes comprising at least 0.05% of each patient's repertoire. Fewer than 15 repertoires from age-matched healthy donors, obtained from immuneACCESS, served as clonality controls. In TCRdb, the immuneACCESS table is reduced to in-frame sequences with V and J assigned. These tables do not hold every clone; where another copy was compared, an unresolved V gene accounts for under half, and the others remain unexplained. V and J calls and clone size follow that table, whereas D and trimming were derived from the DNA. The sample table holds 100,000 or so clones, of which 58% were seen once. The ten largest clones take up 37% of the sample.

From a lookup of the germline V gene, CDR1 and CDR2 are KGHSH and LQKENI. V loses 2 bases, J loses 5 bases, and the germline ends lie 10 bases apart. The cysteine opens and the phenylalanine closes a CDR3 of 13 amino acids. Only the CDR3 part of the read is kept: 39 bases, read in frame from the first base. The sample's time point label is to be understood as: around 25 months on ibrutinib. Roughly 1.8 micrograms of genomic DNA were extracted from cryopreserved PBMCs for TCR beta library preparation. Longitudinal blood samples from CLL patients on ibrutinib monotherapy were analyzed using high-throughput TCR beta sequencing. The patients were enrolled in a single-center, open-label phase 2 trial of ibrutinib monotherapy. Summary of the overall study and its limitations: At baseline, clonality was higher than in age-matched healthy donors and showed a strong correlation with circulating CD8+ T-cell counts. An increase in clonality was observed at ibrutinib response, with clonality remaining stable during sustained remission and falling back toward baseline at progression. Public clonotypes were rare and either contracted or stayed stable during treatment, and the rise in clonality at ibrutinib response reflected the expansion of private clonotypes. Sampling times were not matched between patients in sustained remission and patients whose disease was progressing, and lymph node repertoires were not examined.

This clone was seen a handful of times. This receptor's antigen is unknown. One base away there is no much larger clone; base qualities are not given. The rearranged chain carries TRBV18 and TRBJ2-7; the D gene lacks a confident call. The TCR comes from a human donor with chronic lymphocytic leukemia. The input for sequencing was PBMCs, taken after 24 months of ibrutinib treatment. In nucleotides, the sequence is TGTGCCAGCTCACCAGGGCAGGAAAACGAGCAGTACTTC. This codes for CASSPGQENEQYF.